This T cell receptor (beta chain) is drawn from a study of cytomegalovirus exposure and HLA in healthy donors. Study-wide background: The 90 to 150 validation repertoires, a later analysis reported, used the same platform as the 650 to 800 repertoires from the first cohort.

Germline trimming cut 0 bases from V and 1 base from J; bases unmatched to any gene: 8. The germline gives CDR1 MNHEY, CDR2 SMNVEV (reference sequence). The length of the CDR3 is 17 residues. Assay: immunoSEQ multiplex PCR; the TCRdb copy retains only in-frame clones and omits some. Among more than 250,000 clones, about nine tenths were seen once, and the ten largest hold 0.95% to 1.5%. The sequencing sample was made of PBMCs. V is TRBV27 and J is TRBJ1-1; the match to TRBD1 covers 7 bases. This TCR came from a woman in her thirties in good health and CMV-seropositive. CDR3 bases: TGTGCCAGCAGTTTATCAAGGACAGGAGCGCCGAACACTGAAGCTTTCTTT. It specifies CASSLSRTGAPNTEAFF.